Included here is one TCR beta chain sequence, with context. This clonotype is large (0.1 to 1%). No antigen is known for it. Base qualities are not at hand, and no much larger clone is one base apart. Looking up the germline V gene yields CDR1 ENHRY and CDR2 SYGVKD. The trim is 2 bases for V and 2 bases for J, with a gap of 9 bases between the germline ends. From its cysteine to its phenylalanine, the CDR3 spans 15 amino acids. The read is trimmed to its CDR3 DNA, 45 bases read in frame from base 1. Receptors were amplified or captured by multiplex PCR. One-step amplicon PCR with EuroClonality-NGS primers was used to generate TRB libraries from 100 ng genomic DNA. TRB amplicons were sequenced on Illumina MiSeq instruments with 2 x 250 bp version 2 chemistry. The source study handled its data this way. IMGT/HighV-QUEST was used for primary TRB sequence analysis and V(D)J annotation. VDJtools was used to assess repertoire diversity and composition after nonfunctional clones were removed and samples were downsampled for comparisons between samples. TCRdb cleaned the public reads at Q25 with fastp, built clones with MiXCR and kept in-frame beta chains. Each entry is one CDR3 protein sequence, shown with its most common DNA and genes. The authors' filters were not applied to this entry. In this sample the table shows roughly 350 distinct CDR3 sequences, approximately 20% of which occur a single time. Around two fifths of the sample is in the top ten clones.

The source of the sample is a study of somatic reversion in DOCK8 deficiency (dated by TCRdb to 2020 to 2022). For the study in its entirety: In the study, T cell receptor beta repertoires were compared across three groups: DOCK8-deficient patients, DOCK8-revertant patients and healthy volunteers. The DOCK8-deficient patients included in the study had already been reported in previous work. The study investigated how somatic reversion of pathogenic DOCK8 variants alters lymphocyte differentiation and function in DOCK8 deficiency.

The study at large found these results: The methods did not specify, sample by sample, whether the source material for each sample was whole blood or PBMCs.

Genomic DNA for TCR repertoire analysis was extracted from either whole blood samples or PBMCs. This TCR came from a human donor with DOCK8 deficiency. Sequenced material: peripheral blood. Recombination connected TRBV10-3 to TRBJ1-4, with a tentative D gene TRBD1 over 5 matching bases. The CDR3 here reads CAISEGRDTNEKLFF. The nucleotides read TGTGCCATCAGTGAGGGGAGGGACACTAATGAAAAACTGTTTTTT.